The 5 T cell receptor beta chains given below trace back to one sample, sequenced in a study of CD4 T cells in relation to SARS-CoV-2 and coronaviruses. These receptors' antigens are unknown. The unexposed donors gave CD4+ T cells in about 2010-2019, prior to COVID-19. CD4+ T cells were isolated from the cells after about nine days of culture. The method was immunoSEQ multiplex PCR; TCRdb's version includes in-frame clones alone and lacks a portion of them. This sample carries about 23,000 clones, 70% to 80% of them seen once, and the ten largest clones take about 14%. Sequencing was carried out using CD4+ T cells from PBMCs, cultured in vitro. The source is a human donor in good health.

The J gene is TRBJ1-1, the V gene TRBV5-1; TRBD1 matches 9 bases. CDR3 length equals 13 residues. The V gene end was trimmed by 4 bases and the J gene end by 3 bases; junction bases not matched to a gene: 1. CDR1 SGHRS and CDR2 YFSETQ come from the germline V gene. DNA of the CDR3: TGCGCCAGCAGCACAGGGGGCGACACTGAAGCTTTCTTT. It yields the protein CASSTGGDTEAFF.

This chain links TRBV6-5 with TRBJ2-6, with D maybe TRBD1 (5 bases). The length of the CDR3 is 15 residues. V was shortened by 2 bases and J by 4 bases, with 9 bases between the two germline ends. Germline-derived CDR1 and CDR2 are MNHEY and SVGAGI. CDR3 sequence reads: CASSYTRVGANVLTF. The CDR3 nucleotides read TGTGCCAGCAGTTACACCAGGGTCGGGGCCAACGTCCTGACTTTC.

The chain combines TRBV7-9 with TRBJ2-5; D uncertain. This CDR3 region has 13 residues. Germline V gene data show CDR1 as SEHNR and CDR2 as FQNEAQ (reference sequence). Trimming removed 2 bases from V and 4 bases from J, with 8 bases in between. The CDR3 nucleotides read TGTGCCAGCAGCTTATCCCGAACAGAGACCCAGTACTTC. It specifies CASSLSRTETQYF.

Only one count was recorded for this clone. This chain joins TRBV18 and TRBJ1-5, with D unresolved. Germline V gene sequence: CDR1 KGHSH, CDR2 LQKENI. The length of the CDR3 is 15 residues. V lost 6 bases and J lost 0, with 12 bases in between. The CDR3 is CASSSGLDSNQPQHF. The CDR3, as DNA: TGTGCCAGCTCCTCGGGTCTCGATAGCAATCAGCCCCAGCATTTT.

The V call is TRBV24-1, the J call TRBJ2-5; weak D call: TRBD1 (6 bases). V shed 5 bases and J shed 5 bases, with 17 bases lying between them. CDR3 length: 15 amino acids. The germline gives CDR1 KGHDR, CDR2 SFDVKD. The CDR3 DNA reads TGTGCCACCAGTGCCGGGACAACAAATGGGGAGACCCAGTACTTC. Translated, it gives CATSAGTTNGETQYF.